A single sample is the source of the 27 T cell receptor beta chains below, sequenced in a study of liver allograft versus peripheral blood T cells. Study-level information: In transplanted livers, T cell receptor repertoires were compared with those found in the recipients' peripheral blood.

MiXCR was run by TCRdb on the reads, yielding one entry per CDR3 protein. The sample includes about 5,200 distinct CDR3 sequences, around 17% of them seen just once. The receptors come from a human patient who had a liver transplant. Some T cells may be graft donor cells.

This clonotype qualifies as medium-sized (0.01 to 0.1%). This chain connects TRBV7-9 to TRBJ2-2; 11 positions agree with TRBD1. This CDR3 region has 17 residues. Per the germline V gene, CDR1 is SEHNR and CDR2 is FQNEAQ (reference sequence). V was pared by 5 bases and J by 7 bases, with 12 bases of the junction left unmatched. CDR3 bases: TGTGCCAGCAGCCCCAGCCGGAGGACAGGGGGCTTCGGGGAGCTGTTTTTT. Translation gives CASSPSRRTGGFGELFF.

This clonotype was counted many times. The gene calls are TRBV5-6 and TRBJ2-2; a possible D gene is TRBD2 (6 bases). Germline CDR1 SGHDT, CDR2 YYEEEE. Trimming cost V 2 bases and J 3 bases, with 8 bases left between them. The CDR3 length is 14 residues. The chain's CDR3 is CASSFGGYTGELFF. The CDR3 coding sequence is TGTGCCAGCAGCTTCGGGGGATACACCGGGGAGCTGTTTTTT.

The V and J genes are TRBV19 and TRBJ2-7; D possibly matches TRBD1 or TRBD2 (5 bases each). The CDR3 is made up of 13 amino acids. Trimming shortened V by 8 bases and J by 0 bases, and 11 bases separated the two germline ends. Germline V CDR1 and CDR2: LNHDA, SQIVND (reference sequence). This chain's CDR3 is CASSSGSSYEQYF. The DNA of the CDR3 is TGTGCCAGTTCCTCAGGGAGCTCCTACGAGCAGTACTTC.

A word on this clonotype: A much bigger clone sits one base away, suggesting this may be a read error. The chain couples TRBV6-2 or TRBV6-3 to TRBJ2-3, with D possibly matching TRBD1 (6 bases). CDR3 length: 15 residues. The germline V gene encodes CDR1 MNHEY and CDR2 SVGEGT. V was clipped by 6 bases and J by 4 bases, with 17 bases between them. This CDR3 reads CASSEDSAFPDTQYF. The DNA of the CDR3 is TGTGCCAGCAGCGAGGACAGTGCCTTCCCAGATACGCAGTATTTT.

Concerning this clonotype: A much larger clone differs from this one at a single base, so this may be a read error. V is TRBV15 and J is TRBJ1-1; no firm D call. The germline V gene has CDR1 LNHNV and CDR2 YYDKDF (reference sequence). With 10 bases removed from V and 1 base from J, the gap between germline ends came to 13 bases. The CDR3 runs to 13 residues. The CDR3 DNA is TGTGCCAACGCAGAAAATACGAACACTGAAGCTTTCTTT. It yields the protein CANAENTNTEAFF.

This clonotype was seen a handful of times. The CDR3 spells CASSSPWTGKETQYF. The CDR3 DNA reads as TGTGCCAGCAGCTCACCTTGGACAGGGAAAGAGACCCAGTACTTC. J is TRBJ2-5 and V is TRBV5-4, with 8 bases identical to TRBD1. The CDR3 is 15 amino acids. Germline V gene data show CDR1 as SGHNT and CDR2 as YYREEE (reference sequence). V lost 3 bases, J lost 3 bases, and 7 bases stayed unmatched.

Sample share makes this clonotype medium-sized. The V call is TRBV6-2 or TRBV6-3, the J call TRBJ2-2; 10 nucleotides match TRBD1. Germline CDR1 is MNHEY and CDR2 is SVGEGT. V lost 5 bases to trimming and J lost 4 bases; unmatched junction nucleotides: 7. The CDR3 covers 16 residues. CDR3: CASSPGQGLFTGELFF. CDR3 sequence (DNA): TGTGCCAGCAGTCCGGGACAGGGGTTGTTCACCGGGGAGCTGTTTTTT.

This clonotype was seen at least ten times. The rearrangement links TRBV7-9 to TRBJ1-1; perhaps TRBD1 as D (6 bases). Germline V gives CDR1 SEHNR, CDR2 FQNEAQ (reference sequence). The CDR3 length is 15 residues. V was clipped by 5 bases and J by 0 bases, with 13 bases between them. Here the CDR3 reads CASSPPGALNTEAFF. The CDR3 bases are TGTGCCAGCAGCCCACCGGGGGCGTTGAACACTGAAGCTTTCTTT.

The table lists this clonotype with many counts. The gene calls are TRBV27 and TRBJ2-1; D may match TRBD1 or TRBD2 (5 bases each). V dropped 2 bases and J dropped 4 bases, with 12 bases sitting between them. The CDR3 sequence is 15 residues long. Germline CDR1 is MNHEY and CDR2 is SMNVEV (reference sequence). The CDR3 sequence is CASSLVGTGYNEQFF. CDR3 coding DNA: TGTGCCAGCAGTTTAGTAGGGACGGGATACAATGAGCAGTTCTTC.

The chain carries TRBV27 and TRBJ1-1, with D possibly TRBD1 on 6 matching bases. Trimming removed 4 bases from V and 1 base from J, with 7 bases in between. There are 13 residues in the CDR3. CDR1 is MNHEY, CDR2 SMNVEV, per germline (reference sequence). Here the CDR3 reads CASSWTENTEAFF. CDR3 DNA sequence: TGTGCCAGCAGTTGGACAGAGAACACTGAAGCTTTCTTT.

The table lists this clonotype with many counts. The chain couples TRBV10-3 to TRBJ1-1; D remains unclear. From germline, CDR1 is ENHRY and CDR2 SYGVKD. V gave up 2 bases and J gave up 2 bases, with 3 bases separating them. This CDR3 contains 12 residues. CDR3 sequence (DNA): TGTGCCATCAGTGAGCCAAACACTGAAGCTTTCTTT. Protein sequence: CAISEPNTEAFF.

The table lists this clonotype with a few counts. The chain joins TRBV5-6 to TRBJ1-4; 9 bases align to TRBD1. This CDR3 is built from 14 residues. The germline V gene has CDR1 SGHDT and CDR2 YYEEEE. V shed 2 bases and J 6 bases; nucleotides not matched to a gene: 2. The DNA of the CDR3 is TGTGCCAGCAGCTTAGGACAGGGGCATGAAAAACTGTTTTTT. It translates to CASSLGQGHEKLFF.

The gene calls are TRBV27 and TRBJ2-1, with D maybe TRBD1 (6 bases). CDR1 is MNHEY, CDR2 SMNVEV, per germline (reference sequence). Trimming cost V 3 bases and J 0 bases, with 9 bases left between them. The CDR3 extends over 15 amino acids. The CDR3 here is CASSFRGSSYNEQFF. CDR3 DNA sequence: TGTGCCAGCAGTTTTAGGGGGTCCTCCTACAATGAGCAGTTCTTC.

This clonotype showed up just a few times. The V and J genes are TRBV19 and TRBJ2-7, with 7 bases fitting TRBD1. The CDR3 is 14 amino acids. V trimming: 5 bases; J trimming: 3 bases; junction bases outside the gene matches: 7. Germline-derived CDR1 and CDR2 are LNHDA and SQIVND (reference sequence). The CDR3 loop reads CASSFGTGDYEQYF. The CDR3 coding sequence is TGTGCCAGTAGTTTCGGAACAGGGGACTACGAGCAGTACTTC.

Worth noting for this clonotype: A read error may explain this, as a much larger clone is one base away. V gene TRBV6-6 combines with J gene TRBJ2-7; TRBD1 might be the D (5 bases). The CDR3 has 16 amino acids. Germline-derived CDR1 and CDR2 are MNHNY and SVGAGI (reference sequence). Trimming stripped 0 bases from V and 3 bases from J, with 15 bases between. The CDR3 nucleotides read TGTGCCAGCAGTTACTCCTGTCAGGGTGGACACTACGAGCAGTACTTC. As protein: CASSYSCQGGHYEQYF.

V is TRBV15 and J is TRBJ2-1; D unresolved. Germline V lookup: CDR1 LNHNV, CDR2 YYDKDF (reference sequence). The CDR3 sequence is 10 residues long. V was trimmed by 1 base and J by 9 bases, leaving 1 base between them. The CDR3: CATSRGEQFF. As DNA, the CDR3 is TGTGCCACCAGCAGAGGTGAGCAGTTCTTC. The full variable domain, in which reference TRBV15 and TRBJ2-1 provide the parts outside the CDR3, is DAMVIQNPRYQVTQFGKPVTLSCSQTLNHNVMYWYQQKSSQAPKLLFHYYDKDFNNEADTPDNFQSRRPNTSFCFLDIRSPGLGDTAMYLCATSRGEQFFGPGTRLTVL.

This clonotype was counted between two and nine times. CDR3 sequence (DNA): TGTGCCTGGAGTCCCACAGGGAATAGGCTCGAGCAGTACTTC. Amino acids: CAWSPTGNRLEQYF. The chain employs TRBV30 and TRBJ2-7, with D possibly being TRBD1 (6 bases). The CDR3 runs to 14 residues. V was shortened by 2 bases and J by 6 bases, with 17 bases between the two germline ends. Germline CDR1 and CDR2: GTSNPN and SVGIG (reference sequence).

By its share, this clonotype is medium-sized. The gene calls are TRBV12-3 or TRBV12-4 and TRBJ1-2; TRBD1 matches at 7 bases. The CDR3 spans 15 residues. With 1 base clipped from V and 6 bases from J, the junction kept 8 bases outside the gene matches. The CDR3 region is CASSLDHRGPDGYTF. The CDR3 DNA follows: TGTGCCAGCAGTTTAGATCACAGGGGACCCGATGGCTACACCTTC.

By proportion, this clonotype is medium-sized. This chain uses TRBV19 with TRBJ2-2; perhaps TRBD2 as D (6 bases). The CDR3 has 13 residues. From germline, CDR1 is LNHDA and CDR2 SQIVND (reference sequence). With 11 bases removed from V and 7 bases from J, the gap between germline ends came to 17 bases. The CDR3 is CAGGEPGHGELFF. CDR3 sequence (DNA): TGTGCCGGCGGGGAGCCCGGACACGGGGAGCTGTTTTTT.

This chain uses TRBV20-1 with TRBJ2-7; tentative D call: TRBD1 (5 bases). The CDR3 extends over 12 amino acids. The V end was cut by 6 bases, the J end by 4 bases, with 13 bases between. Germline V gene data show CDR1 as DFQATT and CDR2 as SNEGSKA (reference sequence). The DNA of the CDR3 is TGCAGTGCGACCGGGCAGGGATACGAGCAGTACTTC. The encoded protein is CSATGQGYEQYF.

V and J are TRBV12-3 or TRBV12-4 and TRBJ2-1; TRBD2 matches 11 bases. V lost 5 bases and J lost 10; bases outside the gene matches: 4. The CDR3 is made up of 13 amino acids. CDR3 amino acids: CASSPSGGKEQFF. In DNA form, the CDR3 reads TGTGCCAGCAGTCCTAGCGGGGGGAAGGAGCAGTTCTTC.

This clonotype was detected ten times or more. This sequence joins TRBV24-1 and TRBJ2-5; the D gene is possibly TRBD2 (5 bases). Trimming shortened V by 4 bases and J by 4 bases, and 12 bases separated the two germline ends. The CDR3 totals 14 residues. Germline V gene lookup returns CDR1 KGHDR and CDR2 SFDVKD. The CDR3 here is CATSESGLGETQYF. The CDR3, as DNA: TGTGCCACCAGTGAATCGGGGTTGGGAGAGACCCAGTACTTC.

The rearrangement uses TRBV20-1 and TRBJ1-2; D call uncertain. Trimming pared 0 bases from V and 5 bases from J, leaving 7 bases between. This CDR3 has 12 amino acids. The germline V gene has CDR1 DFQATT and CDR2 SNEGSKA (reference sequence). The CDR3 sequence: CSARDDGYGYTF. Here the CDR3 DNA reads TGCAGTGCTAGAGATGATGGATATGGCTACACCTTC.

This clonotype ranks as medium-sized (0.01 to 0.1%). The chain links TRBV7-2 to TRBJ2-2; 12 bases agree with TRBD2. The CDR3 has 16 amino acids. The trim removed 5 bases at V and 9 bases at J, leaving 10 bases unmatched. Germline CDR1 SGHTA, CDR2 FQGNSA. CDR3 sequence: CASSTASGGVNRELFF. The CDR3 DNA reads as TGTGCCAGCAGCACCGCTAGCGGGGGGGTGAATCGGGAGCTGTTTTTT.

Many counts were recorded for this clonotype. This chain connects TRBV5-6 to TRBJ1-5; the match to TRBD1 covers 10 bases. Germline V gene sequence: CDR1 SGHDT, CDR2 YYEEEE. This CDR3 contains 16 residues. J lost 5 bases, V lost 0 bases, and 5 bases had no gene match. CDR3: CASSLGRTGGYQPQHF. In DNA form, the CDR3 reads TGTGCCAGCAGCTTGGGCAGGACAGGGGGATATCAGCCCCAGCATTTT.

This clonotype was seen many times. The chain recombines TRBV27 with TRBJ1-1, with D perhaps TRBD1 (6 bases). Between the trimmed V and J ends, which lost 5 bases and 4 bases, there was a span of 8 bases. Germline V gives CDR1 MNHEY, CDR2 SMNVEV (reference sequence). The CDR3 has 12 residues. CDR3 coding DNA: TGTGCCAGCAGTAGGGGGGGCACTGAAGCTTTCTTT. Translated: CASSRGGTEAFF.

In this sample, this clonotype turned up many times. The chain has TRBV24-1 and TRBJ1-2; 7 nucleotides match TRBD1. CDR3 length: 12 residues. Germline V lookup: CDR1 KGHDR, CDR2 SFDVKD. Trimming removed 6 bases from V and 6 bases from J; junction bases left unmatched: 3. CDR3 protein: CATSTGADGYTF. Here the CDR3 DNA reads TGTGCCACCAGTACAGGGGCGGATGGCTACACCTTC.